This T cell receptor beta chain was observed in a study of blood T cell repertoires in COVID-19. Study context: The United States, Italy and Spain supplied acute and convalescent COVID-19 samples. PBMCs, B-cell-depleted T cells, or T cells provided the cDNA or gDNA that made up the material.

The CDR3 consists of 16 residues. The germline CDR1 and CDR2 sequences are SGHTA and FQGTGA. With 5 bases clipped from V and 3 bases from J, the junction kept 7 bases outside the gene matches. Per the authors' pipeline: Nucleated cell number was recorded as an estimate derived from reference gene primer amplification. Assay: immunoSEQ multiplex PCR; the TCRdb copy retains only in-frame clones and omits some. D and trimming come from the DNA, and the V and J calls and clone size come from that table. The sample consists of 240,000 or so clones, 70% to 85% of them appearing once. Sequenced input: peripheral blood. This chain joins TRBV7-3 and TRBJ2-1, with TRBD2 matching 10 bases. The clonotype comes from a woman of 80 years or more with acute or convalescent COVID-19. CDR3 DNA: TGTGCCAGCAGCCGGTACCTAGCGGGGGACTACAATGAGCAGTTCTTC. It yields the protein CASSRYLAGDYNEQFF.